Detailed here is one TCR beta chain. The target antigen is unknown. These data come from a study of blood T cells in healthy people across ages. Study details: Capturing about one barcoded beta molecule per two T cells was achieved by template switching.

With a J-beta primer mix and a sample-barcoded 5' primer, a second PCR ran roughly 6 to 11 cycles. MiXCR was run by TCRdb on the 5' RACE reads, yielding one entry per CDR3 protein. The sample has 600,000 to 800,000 distinct CDR3 sequences; around 52% are singletons. Germline V CDR1 and CDR2: DFQATT, SNEGSKA (reference sequence). V lost 2 bases to trimming and J lost 5 bases, with 10 bases between them. This CDR3 is 14 amino acids long. General study points: The donors' CMV status was not determined, possibly confounding changes in expanded clonotypes. TCR beta diversity correlated strongly with naive T cell percentage.

The chain links TRBV20-1 to TRBJ1-6, with D possibly being TRBD1 (5 bases). Sequenced input: blood. The clonotype comes from a woman older than 75 in good health. The CDR3 sequence is CSARKQEDNSPLHF. The CDR3 DNA reads TGCAGTGCTAGAAAACAGGAAGATAATTCACCCCTCCACTTT.